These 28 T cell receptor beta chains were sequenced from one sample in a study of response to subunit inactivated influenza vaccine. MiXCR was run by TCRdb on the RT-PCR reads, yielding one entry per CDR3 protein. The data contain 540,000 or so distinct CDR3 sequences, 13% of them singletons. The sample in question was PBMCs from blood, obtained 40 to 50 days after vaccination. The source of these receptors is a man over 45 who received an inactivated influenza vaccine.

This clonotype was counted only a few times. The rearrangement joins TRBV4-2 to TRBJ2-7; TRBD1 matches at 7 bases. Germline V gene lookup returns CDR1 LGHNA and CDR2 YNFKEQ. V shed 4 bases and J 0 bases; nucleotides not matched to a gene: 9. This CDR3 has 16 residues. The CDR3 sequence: CASSPLGDSSSYEQYF. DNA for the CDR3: TGTGCCAGCAGCCCGCTCGGGGACAGTAGCTCCTACGAGCAGTACTTC.

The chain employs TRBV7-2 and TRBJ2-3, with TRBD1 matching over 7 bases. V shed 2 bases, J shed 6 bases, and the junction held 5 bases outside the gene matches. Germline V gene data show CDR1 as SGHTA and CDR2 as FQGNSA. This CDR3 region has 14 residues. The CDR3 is CASSLRRGRDTQYF. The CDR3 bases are TGTGCCAGCAGCTTACGAAGGGGGCGGGATACGCAGTATTTT.

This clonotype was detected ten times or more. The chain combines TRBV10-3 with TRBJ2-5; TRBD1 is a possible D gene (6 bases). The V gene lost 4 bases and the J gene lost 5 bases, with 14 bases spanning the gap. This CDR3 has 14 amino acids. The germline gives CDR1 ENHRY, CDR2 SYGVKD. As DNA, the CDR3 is TGTGCCATCAGTGTAGAACAGGGAAGGGAGACCCAGTACTTC. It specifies CAISVEQGRETQYF.

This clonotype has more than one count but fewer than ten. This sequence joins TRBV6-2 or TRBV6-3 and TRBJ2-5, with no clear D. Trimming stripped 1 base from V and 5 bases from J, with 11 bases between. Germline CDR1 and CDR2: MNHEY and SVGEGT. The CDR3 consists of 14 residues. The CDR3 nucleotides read TGTGCCAGCAGTTACTACCCCGGGTGGGAGACCCAGTACTTC. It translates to CASSYYPGWETQYF.

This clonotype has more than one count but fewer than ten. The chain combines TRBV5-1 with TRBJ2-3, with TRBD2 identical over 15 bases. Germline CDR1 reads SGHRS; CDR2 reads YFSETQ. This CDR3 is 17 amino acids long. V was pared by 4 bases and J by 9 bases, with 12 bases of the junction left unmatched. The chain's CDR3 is CASSRLGLAGGTSTQYF. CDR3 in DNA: TGCGCCAGCAGCCGGCTCGGACTAGCGGGGGGGACTAGCACGCAGTATTTT.

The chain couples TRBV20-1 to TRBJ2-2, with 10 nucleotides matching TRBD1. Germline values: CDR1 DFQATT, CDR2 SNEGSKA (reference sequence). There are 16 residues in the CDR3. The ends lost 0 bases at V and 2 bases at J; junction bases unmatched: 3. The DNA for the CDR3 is TGCAGTGCTAGAGATCCGACAGGGGGCAACACCGGGGAGCTGTTTTTT. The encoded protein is CSARDPTGGNTGELFF.

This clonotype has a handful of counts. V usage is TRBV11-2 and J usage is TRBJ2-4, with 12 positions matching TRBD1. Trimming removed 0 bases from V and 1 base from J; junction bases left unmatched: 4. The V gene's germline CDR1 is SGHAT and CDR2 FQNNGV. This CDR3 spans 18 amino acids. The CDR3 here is CASSLEGQGARAKNIQYF. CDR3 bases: TGTGCCAGCAGCTTAGAGGGACAGGGGGCGCGCGCCAAAAACATTCAGTACTTC.

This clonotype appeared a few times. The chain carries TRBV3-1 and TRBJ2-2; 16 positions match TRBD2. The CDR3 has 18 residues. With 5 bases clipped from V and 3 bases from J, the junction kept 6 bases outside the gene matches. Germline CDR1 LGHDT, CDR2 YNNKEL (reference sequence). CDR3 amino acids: CASSWGLAGGPYTGELFF. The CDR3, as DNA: TGTGCCAGCAGCTGGGGACTAGCGGGAGGGCCATACACCGGGGAGCTGTTTTTT.

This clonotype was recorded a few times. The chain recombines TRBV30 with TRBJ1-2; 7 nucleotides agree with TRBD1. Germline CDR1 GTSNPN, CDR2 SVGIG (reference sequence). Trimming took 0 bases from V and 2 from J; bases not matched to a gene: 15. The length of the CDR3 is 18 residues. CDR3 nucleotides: TGTGCCTGGAGTGTATCCCACCTAACGGGACAGAGGAACTATGGCTACACCTTC. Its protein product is CAWSVSHLTGQRNYGYTF.

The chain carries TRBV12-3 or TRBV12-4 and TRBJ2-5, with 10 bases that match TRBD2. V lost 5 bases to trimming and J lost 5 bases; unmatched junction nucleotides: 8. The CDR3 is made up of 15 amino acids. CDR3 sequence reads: CASSPIAGGKETQYF. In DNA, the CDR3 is TGTGCCAGCAGTCCAATAGCGGGAGGAAAGGAGACCCAGTACTTC.

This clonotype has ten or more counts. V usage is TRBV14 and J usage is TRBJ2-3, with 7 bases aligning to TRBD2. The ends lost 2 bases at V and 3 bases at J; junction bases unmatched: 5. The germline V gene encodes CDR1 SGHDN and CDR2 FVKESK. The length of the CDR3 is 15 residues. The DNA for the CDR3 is TGTGCCAGCAGCCAACCGGGACTACGTACAGATACGCAGTATTTT. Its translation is CASSQPGLRTDTQYF.

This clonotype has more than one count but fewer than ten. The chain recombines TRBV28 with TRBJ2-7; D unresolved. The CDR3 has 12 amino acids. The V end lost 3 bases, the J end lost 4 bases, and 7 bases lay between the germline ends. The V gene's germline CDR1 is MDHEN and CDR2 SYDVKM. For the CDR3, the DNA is TGTGCCAGCAGTTTCCTCGCGTACGAGCAGTACTTC. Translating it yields CASSFLAYEQYF.

The chain's CDR3 is CASSLGTGWTGELFF. The CDR3 region has the DNA TGCGCCAGCAGCTTGGGGACAGGCTGGACCGGGGAGCTGTTTTTT. The gene calls are TRBV5-1 and TRBJ2-2; 7 nucleotides align to TRBD1. The ends lost 0 bases at V and 5 bases at J; junction bases unmatched: 4. The CDR3 totals 15 residues. Germline V gene sequence: CDR1 SGHRS, CDR2 YFSETQ.

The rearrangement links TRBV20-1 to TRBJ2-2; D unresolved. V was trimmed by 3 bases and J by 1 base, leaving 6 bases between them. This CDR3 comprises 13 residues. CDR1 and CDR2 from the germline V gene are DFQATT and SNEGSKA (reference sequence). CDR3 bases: TGCAGTGCTAGGTGGCAGAACACCGGGGAGCTGTTTTTT. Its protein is CSARWQNTGELFF.

As DNA, the CDR3 is TGTGCCACCGGGACAGAGTACACCGGGGAGCTGTTTTTT. Amino acid sequence: CATGTEYTGELFF. This chain connects TRBV25-1 to TRBJ2-2; 7 bases line up with TRBD1. There are 13 residues in the CDR3. Losses at the gene ends were 10 bases for V and 3 bases for J; bases not matched to a gene: 5. Looked up from germline, CDR1 is MGHDK and CDR2 is SYGVNS.

In DNA form, the CDR3 reads TGTGCCTGGAGTGTAACAGGTGTTCCCCTCCACTTT. Residues: CAWSVTGVPLHF. The chain is built from TRBV30 and TRBJ1-6, with TRBD1 as a possible D gene (5 bases). CDR3 length: 12 residues. CDR1 and CDR2 from the germline V gene are GTSNPN and SVGIG (reference sequence). The germline V and J ends were trimmed by 0 bases and 13 bases, with 10 bases remaining between them.

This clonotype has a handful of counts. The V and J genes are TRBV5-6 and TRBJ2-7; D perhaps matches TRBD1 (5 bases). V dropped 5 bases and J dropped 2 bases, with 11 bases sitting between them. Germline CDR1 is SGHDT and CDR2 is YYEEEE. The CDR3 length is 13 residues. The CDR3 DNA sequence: TGTGCCAGCAGGTCCCAGGGAACCTACGAGCAGTACTTC. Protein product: CASRSQGTYEQYF. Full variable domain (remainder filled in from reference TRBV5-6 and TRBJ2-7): DAGVTQSPTHLIKTRGQQVTLRCSPKSGHDTVSWYQQALGQGPQFIFQYYEEEERQRGNFPDRFSGHQFPNYSSELNVNALLLGDSALYLCASRSQGTYEQYFGPGTRLTVT.

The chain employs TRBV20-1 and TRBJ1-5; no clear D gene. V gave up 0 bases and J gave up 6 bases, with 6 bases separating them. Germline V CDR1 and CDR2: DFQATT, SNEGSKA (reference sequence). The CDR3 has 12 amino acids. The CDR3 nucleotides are TGCAGTGCTAGAGAAACAAGTCAGCCCCAGCATTTT. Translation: CSARETSQPQHF.

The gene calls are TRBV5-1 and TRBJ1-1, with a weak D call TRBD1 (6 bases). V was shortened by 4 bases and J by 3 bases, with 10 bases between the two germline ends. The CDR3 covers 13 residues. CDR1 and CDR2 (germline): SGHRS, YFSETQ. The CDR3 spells CASSSGQYTEAFF. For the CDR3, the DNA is TGCGCCAGCAGCAGCGGACAGTACACTGAAGCTTTCTTT.

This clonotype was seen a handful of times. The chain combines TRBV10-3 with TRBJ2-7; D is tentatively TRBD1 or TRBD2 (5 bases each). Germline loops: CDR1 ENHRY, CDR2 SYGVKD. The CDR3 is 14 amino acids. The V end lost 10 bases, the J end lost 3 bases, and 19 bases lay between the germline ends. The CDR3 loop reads CATAGLGVGYEQYF. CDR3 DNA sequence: TGTGCCACGGCAGGGTTGGGAGTTGGCTACGAGCAGTACTTC.

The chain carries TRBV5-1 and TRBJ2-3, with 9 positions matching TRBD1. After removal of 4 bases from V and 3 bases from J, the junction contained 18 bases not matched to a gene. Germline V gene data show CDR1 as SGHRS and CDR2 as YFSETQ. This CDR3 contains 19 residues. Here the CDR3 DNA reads TGCGCCAGCAGCCCACAGGGGGCGAGAAGGTTGATGTTTACAGATACGCAGTATTTT. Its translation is CASSPQGARRLMFTDTQYF.

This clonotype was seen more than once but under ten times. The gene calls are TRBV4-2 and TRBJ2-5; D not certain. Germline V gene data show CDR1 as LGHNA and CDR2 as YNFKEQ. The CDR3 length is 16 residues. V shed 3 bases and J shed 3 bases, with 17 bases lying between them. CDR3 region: CASSQEFWGSEETQYF. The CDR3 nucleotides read TGTGCCAGCAGCCAGGAGTTTTGGGGAAGTGAAGAGACCCAGTACTTC.

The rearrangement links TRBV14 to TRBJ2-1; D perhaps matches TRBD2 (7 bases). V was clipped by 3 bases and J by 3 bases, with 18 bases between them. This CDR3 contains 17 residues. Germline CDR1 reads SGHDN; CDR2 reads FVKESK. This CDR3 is CASSHPLGRGNYNEQFF. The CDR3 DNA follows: TGTGCCAGCAGCCACCCCCTAGGGAGGGGGAACTACAATGAGCAGTTCTTC.

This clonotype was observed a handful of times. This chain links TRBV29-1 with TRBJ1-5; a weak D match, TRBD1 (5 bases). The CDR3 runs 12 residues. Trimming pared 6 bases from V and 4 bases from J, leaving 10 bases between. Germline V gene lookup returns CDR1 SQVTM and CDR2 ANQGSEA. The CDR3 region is CSVGGGNQPQHF. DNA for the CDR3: TGCAGCGTGGGGGGAGGGAATCAGCCCCAGCATTTT. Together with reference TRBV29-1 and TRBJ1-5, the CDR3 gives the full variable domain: SAVISQKPSRDICQRGTSLTIQCQVDSQVTMMFWYRQQPGQSLTLIATANQGSEATYESGFVIDKFPISRPNLTFSTLTVSNMSPEDSSIYLCSVGGGNQPQHFGDGTRLSIL.

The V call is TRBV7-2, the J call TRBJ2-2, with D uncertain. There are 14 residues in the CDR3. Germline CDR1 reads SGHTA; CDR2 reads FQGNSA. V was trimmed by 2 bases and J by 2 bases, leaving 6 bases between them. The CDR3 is CTSSLRANTGELFF. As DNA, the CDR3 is TGTACCAGCAGCTTACGGGCCAACACCGGGGAGCTGTTTTTT.

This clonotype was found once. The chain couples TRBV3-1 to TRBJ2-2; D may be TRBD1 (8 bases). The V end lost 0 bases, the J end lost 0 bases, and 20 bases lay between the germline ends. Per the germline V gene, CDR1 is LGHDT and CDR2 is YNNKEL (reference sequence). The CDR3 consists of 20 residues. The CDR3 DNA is TGTGCCAGCAGCCAAGAGAGGGGGGGACAGGCTGACGCGAACACCGGGGAGCTGTTTTTT. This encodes CASSQERGGQADANTGELFF.

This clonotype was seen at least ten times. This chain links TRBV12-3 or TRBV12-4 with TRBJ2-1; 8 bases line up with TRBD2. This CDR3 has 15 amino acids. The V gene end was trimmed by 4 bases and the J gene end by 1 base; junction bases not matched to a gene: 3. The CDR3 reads CASSSGGRSYNEQFF. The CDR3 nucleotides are TGTGCCAGCAGTTCCGGCGGGAGGTCCTACAATGAGCAGTTCTTC.

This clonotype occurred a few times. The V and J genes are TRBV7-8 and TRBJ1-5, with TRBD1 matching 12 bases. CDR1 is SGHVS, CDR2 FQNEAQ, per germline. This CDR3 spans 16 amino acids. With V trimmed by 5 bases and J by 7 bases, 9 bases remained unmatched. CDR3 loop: CASSPGTGGGRQPQHF. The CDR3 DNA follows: TGTGCCAGCAGCCCCGGGACAGGGGGCGGACGGCAGCCCCAGCATTTT.